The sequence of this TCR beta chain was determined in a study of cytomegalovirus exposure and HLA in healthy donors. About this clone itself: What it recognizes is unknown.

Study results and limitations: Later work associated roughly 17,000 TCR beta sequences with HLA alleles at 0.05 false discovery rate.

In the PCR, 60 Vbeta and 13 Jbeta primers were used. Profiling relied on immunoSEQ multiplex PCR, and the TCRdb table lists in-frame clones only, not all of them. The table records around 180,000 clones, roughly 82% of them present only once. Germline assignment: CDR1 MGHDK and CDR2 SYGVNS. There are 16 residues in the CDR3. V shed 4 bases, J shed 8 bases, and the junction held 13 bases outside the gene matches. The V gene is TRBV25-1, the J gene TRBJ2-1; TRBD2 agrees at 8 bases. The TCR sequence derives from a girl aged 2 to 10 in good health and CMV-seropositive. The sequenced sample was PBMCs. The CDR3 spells CASSVGTRLASHEQFF. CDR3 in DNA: TGTGCCAGCAGTGTAGGAACGAGACTAGCGTCCCATGAGCAGTTCTTC.